The 15 T cell receptor beta chains listed next were all sequenced from one sample in a study of control samples from healthy donors and cancer patients. This table comes from immunoSEQ multiplex PCR, and its TCRdb copy is limited to in-frame clones, with some not included. The sample has 100,000 to 150,000 clones, 88% seen once. Sequencing used blood. The receptor source for this set is a man aged 45-65 years in good health.

The rearrangement uses TRBV5-1 and TRBJ1-2; possibly TRBD1 for D (6 bases). Germline values: CDR1 SGHRS, CDR2 YFSETQ. This CDR3 spans 14 amino acids. Trimming took off 2 bases at V and 8 bases at J, with 16 bases between the two ends. In DNA form, the CDR3 reads TGCGCCAGCAGCTTACAACAGGGTGGGGAAGGCTACACCTTC. It is translated as CASSLQQGGEGYTF.

The chain carries TRBV15 and TRBJ2-2; D uncertain. Trimming took 3 bases from V and 3 from J, leaving 8 bases between them. Germline assignment: CDR1 LNHNV and CDR2 YYDKDF (reference sequence). This CDR3 has 14 amino acids. The CDR3 sequence is CATSRGMDTGELFF. The CDR3 nucleotides read TGTGCCACCAGCAGGGGGATGGACACCGGGGAGCTGTTTTTT. Full variable domain (missing parts from reference TRBV15 and TRBJ2-2): DAMVIQNPRYQVTQFGKPVTLSCSQTLNHNVMYWYQQKSSQAPKLLFHYYDKDFNNEADTPDNFQSRRPNTSFCFLDIRSPGLGDTAMYLCATSRGMDTGELFFGEGSRLTVL.

This rearrangement joins TRBV3-1 (or the pseudogene TRBV3-2) to TRBJ1-5; D is uncertain. Per the germline V gene, CDR1 is LGHDT and CDR2 is YNNKEL (reference sequence). The CDR3 spans 14 residues. The V and J ends lost 1 base and 5 bases respectively, with 9 bases between them. The CDR3 bases are TGTGCCAGCAGCCAAGGGTACCGGGATCAGCCCCAGCATTTT. Protein sequence: CASSQGYRDQPQHF.

The J gene is TRBJ2-7, the V gene TRBV5-6; D might be TRBD1 (6 bases). Per the germline V gene, CDR1 is SGHDT and CDR2 is YYEEEE. This CDR3 is built from 15 residues. V was pared by 0 bases and J by 1 base, with 11 bases between. The CDR3 reads CASSLVDRRSYEQYF. The CDR3 coding sequence is TGTGCCAGCAGCTTGGTGGACAGAAGATCCTACGAGCAGTACTTC. Combining the CDR3 with reference TRBV5-6 and TRBJ2-7 gives the whole variable domain DAGVTQSPTHLIKTRGQQVTLRCSPKSGHDTVSWYQQALGQGPQFIFQYYEEEERQRGNFPDRFSGHQFPNYSSELNVNALLLGDSALYLCASSLVDRRSYEQYFGPGTRLTVT.

The chain couples TRBV5-1 to TRBJ2-3; D tentatively reads TRBD1 or TRBD2 (5 bases each). Trimming pared 6 bases from V and 0 bases from J, leaving 20 bases between. Germline V lookup: CDR1 SGHRS, CDR2 YFSETQ. The CDR3 is 17 residues long. This CDR3 is CASMGVGVASSTDTQYF. In DNA, the CDR3 is TGCGCCAGCATGGGAGTGGGGGTGGCTTCTAGCACAGATACGCAGTATTTT.

This chain connects TRBV7-9 to TRBJ1-2; D uncertain. Looked up from germline, CDR1 is SEHNR and CDR2 is FQNEAQ (reference sequence). The CDR3 extends over 13 amino acids. Trimming left V 1 base short and J 8 bases short, with 11 bases between. CDR3 region: CASSLDSQAGYTF. The CDR3 DNA follows: TGTGCCAGCAGCTTAGATTCCCAGGCGGGCTACACCTTC.

This chain connects TRBV2 to TRBJ1-2; possible D gene TRBD1, 6 bases. Germline V gives CDR1 SNHLY, CDR2 FYNNEI. This CDR3 spans 14 amino acids. Trimming removed 3 bases at V and 3 bases at J, with 11 bases between. CDR3 sequence: CASSDQGSHYGYTF. In DNA form, the CDR3 reads TGTGCCAGCAGTGACCAGGGGTCCCACTATGGCTACACCTTC.

The chain is built from TRBV9 and TRBJ2-2; 7 positions agree with TRBD2. The CDR3 extends over 18 amino acids. The germline V gene encodes CDR1 SGDLS and CDR2 YYNGEE. The V segment lost 0 bases and the J segment 5 bases; nucleotides outside the gene matches: 13. The CDR3 sequence is CASSVVGGGSVGTGELFF. CDR3 coding DNA: TGTGCCAGCAGCGTAGTCGGGGGAGGGTCAGTGGGAACCGGGGAGCTGTTTTTT.

This clone was picked up a small number of times. The chain is built from TRBV7-9 and TRBJ2-3; 13 bases match TRBD2. The CDR3 is 18 residues long. With V trimmed by 2 bases and J by 5 bases, 10 bases remained unmatched. Germline CDR1 reads SEHNR; CDR2 reads FQNEAQ (reference sequence). Here the CDR3 reads CASSLPLRLAGGKDTQYF. DNA for the CDR3: TGTGCCAGCAGCTTACCCCTTCGACTAGCGGGGGGTAAAGATACGCAGTATTTT.

The V call is TRBV3-1 (or the pseudogene TRBV3-2), the J call TRBJ1-3; no clear D. This CDR3 is 13 amino acids long. Germline-derived CDR1 and CDR2 are LGHDT and YNNKEL (reference sequence). V lost 8 bases and J 1 base, leaving 9 bases between the germline ends. CDR3 loop: CASAVSSGNTIYF. The CDR3 region has the DNA TGTGCCAGCGCGGTCTCTTCTGGAAACACCATATATTTT.

CDR3 coding DNA: TGTGCCAGCAGCGCCGGACTAGCGGGCGTCACAGATACGCAGTATTTT. Protein product: CASSAGLAGVTDTQYF. The chain is built from TRBV7-3 and TRBJ2-3, with 11 positions matching TRBD2. The V gene's germline CDR1 is SGHTA and CDR2 FQGTGA. CDR3 length: 16 amino acids. V was clipped by 5 bases and J by 2 bases; unmatched bases: 6.

CDR3: CALRPRGGTEAFF. CDR3 DNA sequence: TGTGCTCTCAGACCGCGGGGAGGCACTGAAGCTTTCTTT. This chain connects TRBV19 to TRBJ1-1; D not resolved. This CDR3 region has 13 residues. Germline V gives CDR1 LNHDA, CDR2 SQIVND (reference sequence). Together with reference TRBV19 and TRBJ1-1, the CDR3 gives the full variable domain: DGGITQSPKYLFRKEGQNVTLSCEQNLNHDAMYWYRQDPGQGLRLIYYSQIVNDFQKGDIAEGYSVSREKKESFPLTVTSAQKNPTAFYLCALRPRGGTEAFFGQGTRLTVV.

The V and J genes are TRBV28 and TRBJ2-7; weak D call: TRBD1 (5 bases). The CDR3 loop spans 15 amino acids. From germline, CDR1 is MDHEN and CDR2 SYDVKM. The V and J ends lost 3 bases and 0 bases respectively, with 12 bases between them. The DNA for the CDR3 is TGTGCCAGCAGTTTCCAGGGTTTGGGCTCCTACGAGCAGTACTTC. Translating it yields CASSFQGLGSYEQYF. The full variable domain, with the rest looked up from reference TRBV28 and TRBJ2-7, is DVKVTQSSRYLVKRTGEKVFLECVQDMDHENMFWYRQDPGLGLRLIYFSYDVKMKEKGDIPEGYSVSREKKERFSLILESASTNQTSMYLCASSFQGLGSYEQYFGPGTRLTVT.

V and J are TRBV5-1 and TRBJ2-1; TRBD2 matches 7 bases. Losses at the gene ends were 4 bases for V and 7 bases for J; bases not matched to a gene: 8. The length of the CDR3 is 14 residues. Germline V CDR1 and CDR2: SGHRS, YFSETQ. The CDR3 nucleotides read TGCGCCAGCAGCCCAATGACTAGCACGAATGAGCAGTTCTTC. This gives the protein CASSPMTSTNEQFF.

J is TRBJ2-7 and V is TRBV5-1; TRBD1 agrees at 7 bases. This CDR3 has 13 amino acids. Germline-derived CDR1 and CDR2 are SGHRS and YFSETQ. Trimming removed 4 bases from V and 6 bases from J; junction bases left unmatched: 7. The CDR3 DNA reads TGCGCCAGCAGCCCTGAGACAGGGCGCGAGCAGTACTTC. Translated: CASSPETGREQYF.